This paragraph covers one T cell receptor (beta chain) sequence. Germline CDR1 is MNHEY and CDR2 is SMNVEV (reference sequence). This CDR3 has 13 amino acids. Trimming removed 5 bases from V and 3 bases from J, with 11 bases in between. Clones were sequenced by immunoSEQ multiplex PCR, and TCRdb holds only the in-frame ones, with some missing. In the table there are 90,000 or so clones, under 95% of which are singletons. The data originate from a study of OX40 agonist ivuxolimab in advanced cancers. Study in general: Dose-escalation patients' cancers were hepatocellular carcinoma, melanoma, renal cell or head and neck cancer.

Patients with autoimmune history or systemic immunosuppression were excluded. Drawing of blood for sampling happened at baseline, at cycle 4 day 1, and at cycle 7 day 1. The chain employs TRBV27 and TRBJ2-7, with a tentative D call TRBD2 (6 bases). Here the sequenced sample was CD4+ or CD8+ T cells sorted from blood, taken in a trial of the OX40 agonist ivuxolimab. This sequence was found in an adult with an advanced solid tumor such as melanoma, head and neck, liver or kidney cancer. The CDR3 bases are TGTGCCAGCAGTCCGTCGGGAGACTACGAGCAGTACTTC. It yields the protein CASSPSGDYEQYF.